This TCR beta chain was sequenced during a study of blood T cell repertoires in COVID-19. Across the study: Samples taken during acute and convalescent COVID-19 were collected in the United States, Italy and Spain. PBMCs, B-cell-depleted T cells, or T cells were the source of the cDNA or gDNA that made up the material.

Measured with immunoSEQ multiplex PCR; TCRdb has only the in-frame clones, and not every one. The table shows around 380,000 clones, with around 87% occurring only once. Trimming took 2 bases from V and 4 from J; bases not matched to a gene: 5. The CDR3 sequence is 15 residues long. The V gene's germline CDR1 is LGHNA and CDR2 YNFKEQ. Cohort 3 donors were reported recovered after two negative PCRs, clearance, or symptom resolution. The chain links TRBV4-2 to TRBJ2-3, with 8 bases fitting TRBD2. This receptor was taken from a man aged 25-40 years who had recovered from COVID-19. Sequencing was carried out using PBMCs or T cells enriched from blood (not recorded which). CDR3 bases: TGTGCCAGCAGCCAAAGCAGCGGGGGTCCAGATACGCAGTATTTT. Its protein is CASSQSSGGPDTQYF.